The 13 T cell receptor beta chains below all came from one sample that was sequenced in a study of blood T cell repertoires in COVID-19. This table comes from immunoSEQ multiplex PCR, and its TCRdb copy is limited to in-frame clones, with some not included. Found here are approximately 210,000 clones, roughly 87% of them singletons; the top ten hold 1.5% to 2%. Sequenced sample: peripheral blood. All receptors derive from a man aged 35 to 55 with active or convalescent COVID-19.

V is TRBV3-1 (or the pseudogene TRBV3-2) and J is TRBJ2-5; TRBD2 is a possible D gene (6 bases). This CDR3 has 15 amino acids. Per the germline V gene, CDR1 is LGHDT and CDR2 is YNNKEL (reference sequence). V was trimmed by 5 bases and J by 5 bases, leaving 18 bases between them. CDR3 sequence: CASSSLSRGRETQYF. In DNA, the CDR3 is TGTGCCAGCAGCTCCTTAAGTCGGGGGAGGGAGACCCAGTACTTC.

This clone was found a few times. J is TRBJ1-1 and V is TRBV2, with 9 bases aligning to TRBD1. This CDR3 is 15 amino acids long. CDR1 is SNHLY, CDR2 FYNNEI, per germline. Unmatched junction bases numbered 15, after V lost 9 bases and J lost 7 bases. The CDR3 DNA reads TGTGCCAGGGGCCCGCGAACAGGGGGCGCGGGTGAAGCTTTCTTT. This gives the protein CARGPRTGGAGEAFF.

This clone was found once. V usage is TRBV6-6 and J usage is TRBJ1-1, with TRBD1 matching over 9 bases. CDR3 length: 16 amino acids. CDR1 and CDR2 from the germline V gene are MNHNY and SVGAGI (reference sequence). V shed 5 bases and J 1 base; nucleotides not matched to a gene: 8. CDR3 residues: CASSTGTGIANTEAFF. The CDR3 DNA reads as TGTGCCAGCAGTACCGGGACAGGGATCGCGAACACTGAAGCTTTCTTT.

The chain recombines TRBV7-2 with TRBJ2-3; 7 positions match TRBD2. Germline V gene lookup returns CDR1 SGHTA and CDR2 FQGNSA. The CDR3 has 16 residues. The V segment lost 5 bases and the J segment 1 base; nucleotides outside the gene matches: 9. In DNA, the CDR3 is TGTGCCAGCAGCCCCCTCGTCAGCGGGGGCACAGATACGCAGTATTTT. This translates into CASSPLVSGGTDTQYF.

The V call is TRBV6-1, the J call TRBJ1-6; tentative D call: TRBD1 (5 bases). Germline CDR1 reads MNHNS; CDR2 reads SASEGT. Trimming stripped 3 bases from V and 5 bases from J, with 8 bases between. The CDR3 consists of 14 residues. The CDR3 region has the DNA TGTGCCAGCAGTGAGCAAGGGGATAATTCACCCCTCCACTTT. Amino acid sequence: CASSEQGDNSPLHF.

The chain links TRBV5-5 to TRBJ2-7; 9 bases match TRBD1. V was pared by 5 bases and J by 5 bases, with 11 bases of the junction left unmatched. Germline V CDR1 and CDR2: SGHKS, YYEKEE (reference sequence). The CDR3 contains 15 residues. CDR3: CASRDRDRVYDEQYF. The CDR3 DNA reads TGTGCCAGCAGAGACCGGGACAGGGTGTACGACGAGCAGTACTTC.

The CDR3: CASSPLAGGFYSPSTDTQYF. The CDR3 bases are TGTGCCAGCAGCCCCCTAGCGGGGGGATTTTACTCTCCAAGCACAGATACGCAGTATTTT. The chain joins TRBV7-3 to TRBJ2-3, with 11 bases identical to TRBD2. Germline CDR1 is SGHTA and CDR2 is FQGTGA. The CDR3 extends over 20 amino acids. V was clipped by 5 bases and J by 0 bases; unmatched bases: 16.

This rearrangement joins TRBV12-3 or TRBV12-4 to TRBJ2-5, with D perhaps matching TRBD2 (7 bases). This CDR3 has 13 amino acids. Trimming left V 3 bases short and J 4 bases short, with 9 bases between. This chain's CDR3 is CASSLAGAETQYF. CDR3 nucleotides: TGTGCCAGCAGTTTGGCGGGGGCAGAGACCCAGTACTTC.

The chain links TRBV7-9 to TRBJ1-3, with 10 bases matching TRBD1. With V trimmed by 3 bases and J by 4 bases, 12 bases remained unmatched. The CDR3 is 18 residues long. Per germline, CDR1 SEHNR and CDR2 FQNEAQ (reference sequence). The CDR3 DNA reads as TGTGCCAGCAGCTTCCTGCCGGGACAGGGGCAGGGAGGAAACACCATATATTTT. This encodes CASSFLPGQGQGGNTIYF. The whole variable domain, filled in from reference TRBV7-9 and TRBJ1-3, reads DTGVSQNPRHKITKRGQNVTFRCDPISEHNRLYWYRQTLGQGPEFLTYFQNEAQLEKSRLLSDRFSAERPKGSFSTLEIQRTEQGDSAMYLCASSFLPGQGQGGNTIYFGEGSWLTVV.

This chain uses TRBV10-2 with TRBJ1-5, with 10 bases matching TRBD1. There are 14 residues in the CDR3. The germline V gene encodes CDR1 WSHSY and CDR2 SAAADI. J lost 2 bases, V lost 6 bases, and 1 base had no gene match. CDR3 sequence: CASRGQGRNQPQHF. Written as DNA, the CDR3 is TGCGCCAGCAGGGGACAGGGGCGCAATCAGCCCCAGCATTTT.

The chain couples TRBV7-2 to TRBJ2-7, with 7 bases matching TRBD1. Germline assignment: CDR1 SGHTA and CDR2 FQGNSA. The trim removed 5 bases at V and 6 bases at J, leaving 10 bases unmatched. This CDR3 is built from 14 residues. Here the CDR3 DNA reads TGTGCCAGCAGCGCACGGGACAGCATATTCGAGCAGTACTTC. This gives the protein CASSARDSIFEQYF. Supplemented by reference TRBV7-2 and TRBJ2-7, the full variable domain reads GAGVSQSPSNKVTEKGKDVELRCDPISGHTALYWYRQSLGQGLEFLIYFQGNSAPDKSGLPSDRFSAERTGGSVSTLTIQRTQQEDSAVYLCASSARDSIFEQYFGPGTRLTVT.

J is TRBJ2-3 and V is TRBV5-4, with D perhaps TRBD2 (5 bases). The germline V gene encodes CDR1 SGHNT and CDR2 YYREEE (reference sequence). This CDR3 spans 15 amino acids. V lost 3 bases and J lost 0, with 11 bases in between. CDR3: CASSWPGISTDTQYF. The CDR3, as DNA: TGTGCCAGCAGCTGGCCGGGAATTAGCACAGATACGCAGTATTTT.

This clone was found once. The rearrangement links TRBV19 to TRBJ2-3, with D perhaps matching TRBD2 (5 bases). The length of the CDR3 is 14 residues. Germline V gene data show CDR1 as LNHDA and CDR2 as SQIVND (reference sequence). V lost 6 bases to trimming and J lost 4 bases, with 14 bases between them. This chain's CDR3 is CASRWARGSDTQYF. The CDR3 DNA follows: TGTGCCAGTAGATGGGCCAGAGGGTCAGATACGCAGTATTTT.